This T cell receptor (beta chain) emerged from a study of blood T cells in healthy people across ages. CDR1 is DFQATT and CDR2 is SNEGSKA in the germline V gene (reference sequence). This CDR3 has 14 amino acids. V was clipped by 5 bases and J by 0 bases, with 13 bases between them. The sample, around 10 milliliters of peripheral blood, was drawn from each donor. Every sample had a minimum of 6.5 million PBMCs isolated. For the second PCR, which ran for about 6 to 11 cycles, a sample-barcoded 5' primer and a J-beta primer mix were used. TCRdb reprocessed the 5' RACE reads with MiXCR, giving one entry per CDR3 protein. Of about 1,000,000 distinct CDR3 sequences in the sample, roughly 45% were seen once.

The chain combines TRBV20-1 with TRBJ1-2; D is ambiguous. The sequencing sample was made of blood. The origin of this receptor is a woman in her sixties in good health. The CDR3 sequence is CSARHSGSNYGYTF. The CDR3 DNA is TGCAGTGCTCGTCATTCCGGATCTAACTATGGCTACACCTTC.